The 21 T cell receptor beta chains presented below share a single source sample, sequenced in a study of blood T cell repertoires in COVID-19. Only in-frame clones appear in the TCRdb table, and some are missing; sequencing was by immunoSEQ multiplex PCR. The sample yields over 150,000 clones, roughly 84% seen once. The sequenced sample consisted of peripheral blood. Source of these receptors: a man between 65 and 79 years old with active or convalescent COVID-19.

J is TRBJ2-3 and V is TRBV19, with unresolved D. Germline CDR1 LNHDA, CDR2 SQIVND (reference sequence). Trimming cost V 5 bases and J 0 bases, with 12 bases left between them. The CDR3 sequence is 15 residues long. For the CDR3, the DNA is TGTGCCAGTAGTGCTTGGCCATCTAGCACAGATACGCAGTATTTT. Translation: CASSAWPSSTDTQYF.

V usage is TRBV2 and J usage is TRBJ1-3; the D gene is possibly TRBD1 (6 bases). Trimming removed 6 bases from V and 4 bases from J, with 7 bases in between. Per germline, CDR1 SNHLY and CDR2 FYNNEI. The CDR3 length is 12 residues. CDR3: CASSGQGNTIYF. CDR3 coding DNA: TGTGCCAGCAGCGGACAGGGAAACACCATATATTTT.

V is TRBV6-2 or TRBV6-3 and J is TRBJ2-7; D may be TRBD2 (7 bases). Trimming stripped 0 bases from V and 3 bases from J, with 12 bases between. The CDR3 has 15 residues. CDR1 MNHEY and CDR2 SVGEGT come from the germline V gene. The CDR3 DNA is TGTGCCAGCAGTTACTCGGGGAGGGGGGGCTACGAGCAGTACTTC. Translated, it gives CASSYSGRGGYEQYF.

The CDR3 region is CASTAGGLGNTIYF. The CDR3, as DNA: TGTGCCAGCACCGCCGGGGGGCTGGGAAACACCATATATTTT. V gene TRBV28 combines with J gene TRBJ1-3, with D perhaps matching TRBD1 (6 bases). The germline gives CDR1 MDHEN, CDR2 SYDVKM. This CDR3 region has 14 residues. V lost 7 bases to trimming and J lost 4 bases, with 14 bases between them.

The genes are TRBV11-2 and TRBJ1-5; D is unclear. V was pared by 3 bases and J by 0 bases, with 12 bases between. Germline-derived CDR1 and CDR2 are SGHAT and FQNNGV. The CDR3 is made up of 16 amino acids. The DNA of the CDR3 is TGTGCCAGCAGCTTGGGTAGACTTTATAGCAATCAGCCCCAGCATTTT. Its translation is CASSLGRLYSNQPQHF.

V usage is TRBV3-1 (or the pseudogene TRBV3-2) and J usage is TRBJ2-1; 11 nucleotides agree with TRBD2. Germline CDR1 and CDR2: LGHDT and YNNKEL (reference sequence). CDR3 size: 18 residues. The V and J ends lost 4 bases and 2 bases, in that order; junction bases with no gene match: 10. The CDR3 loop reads CASSPNRLAGFAYNEQFF. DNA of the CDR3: TGTGCCAGCAGCCCGAACCGACTAGCGGGGTTCGCCTACAATGAGCAGTTCTTC.

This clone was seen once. The CDR3 DNA follows: TGTGCCAGCAGAAAGGACACGAATCAGCCCCAGCATTTT. Protein product: CASRKDTNQPQHF. The rearrangement joins TRBV12-3 or TRBV12-4 to TRBJ1-5, with a possible D match to TRBD1 (5 bases). This CDR3 has 13 residues. Trimming cost V 6 bases and J 4 bases, with 10 bases left between them.

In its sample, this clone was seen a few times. This CDR3 reads CASSPGTRLYGYTF. The CDR3 DNA sequence: TGTGCCAGCAGCCCGGGGACAAGACTTTATGGCTACACCTTC. The rearrangement joins TRBV7-8 to TRBJ1-2; the D gene is possibly TRBD1 (6 bases). The CDR3 has 14 residues. CDR1 and CDR2 from the germline V gene are SGHVS and FQNEAQ. V was cut by 5 bases and J by 5 bases, with 15 bases left in between.

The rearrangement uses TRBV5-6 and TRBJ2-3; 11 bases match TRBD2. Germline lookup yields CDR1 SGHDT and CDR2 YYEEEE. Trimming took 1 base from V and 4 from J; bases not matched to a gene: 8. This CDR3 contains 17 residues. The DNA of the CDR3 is TGTGCCAGCAGCTTGAGGCTAGCGGGGGGCCCCGCAGATACGCAGTATTTT. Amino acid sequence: CASSLRLAGGPADTQYF.

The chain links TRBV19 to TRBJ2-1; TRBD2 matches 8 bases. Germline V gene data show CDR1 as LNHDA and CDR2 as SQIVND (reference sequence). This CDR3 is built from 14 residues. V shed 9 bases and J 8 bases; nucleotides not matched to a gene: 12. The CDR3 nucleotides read TGTGCCAGCAGGGCGGGGGGCGGTAGGGATGAGCAGTTCTTC. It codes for CASRAGGGRDEQFF. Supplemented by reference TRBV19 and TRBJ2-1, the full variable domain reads DGGITQSPKYLFRKEGQNVTLSCEQNLNHDAMYWYRQDPGQGLRLIYYSQIVNDFQKGDIAEGYSVSREKKESFPLTVTSAQKNPTAFYLCASRAGGGRDEQFFGPGTRLTVL.

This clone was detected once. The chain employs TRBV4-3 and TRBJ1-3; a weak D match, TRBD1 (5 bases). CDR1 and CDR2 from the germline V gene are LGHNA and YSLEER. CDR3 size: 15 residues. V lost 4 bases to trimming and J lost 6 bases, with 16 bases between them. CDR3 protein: CASSLRSGTANTIYF. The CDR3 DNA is TGCGCCAGCAGCCTCCGATCCGGGACTGCAAACACCATATATTTT.

The CDR3 DNA reads as TGTGCCAGCAGCTCGGACTTTAATCGGCCCAGTTCACCCCTCCACTTT. It encodes CASSSDFNRPSSPLHF. This chain links TRBV7-2 with TRBJ1-6, with D unclear. Trimming removed 4 bases from V and 9 bases from J, with 19 bases in between. CDR1 is SGHTA and CDR2 is FQGNSA in the germline V gene. This CDR3 comprises 16 residues.

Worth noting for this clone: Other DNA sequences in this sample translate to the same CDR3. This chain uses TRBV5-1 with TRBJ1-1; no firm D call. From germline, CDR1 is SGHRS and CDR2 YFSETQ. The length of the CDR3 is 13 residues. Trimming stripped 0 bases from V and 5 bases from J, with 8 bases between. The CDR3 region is CASSLVVNTEAFF. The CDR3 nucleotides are TGCGCCAGCAGCTTGGTTGTAAATACTGAAGCTTTCTTT.

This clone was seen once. The CDR3 loop is CASSVEASGVGETQYF. CDR3 nucleotides: TGTGCCAGCAGCGTAGAGGCTAGCGGGGTAGGAGAGACCCAGTACTTC. The chain couples TRBV9 to TRBJ2-5, with TRBD2 matching over 9 bases. The CDR3 runs to 16 residues. Trimming removed 0 bases from V and 4 bases from J; junction bases left unmatched: 7. CDR1 and CDR2 (germline): SGDLS, YYNGEE.

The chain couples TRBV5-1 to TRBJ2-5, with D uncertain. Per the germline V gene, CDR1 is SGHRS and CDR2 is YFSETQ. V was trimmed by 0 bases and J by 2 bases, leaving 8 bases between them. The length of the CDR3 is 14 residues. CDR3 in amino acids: CASSLVLSQETQYF. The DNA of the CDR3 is TGCGCCAGCAGCTTGGTACTATCTCAAGAGACCCAGTACTTC.

CDR3 in amino acids: CASSPLSGGETQYF. In nucleotides, the CDR3 is TGCGCCAGCAGCCCCCTTAGCGGGGGAGAGACCCAGTACTTC. This chain uses TRBV5-1 with TRBJ2-5; 9 nucleotides line up with TRBD2. Germline trimming cut 4 bases from V and 4 bases from J; bases unmatched to any gene: 5. The germline CDR1 and CDR2 sequences are SGHRS and YFSETQ. The CDR3 length is 14 residues.

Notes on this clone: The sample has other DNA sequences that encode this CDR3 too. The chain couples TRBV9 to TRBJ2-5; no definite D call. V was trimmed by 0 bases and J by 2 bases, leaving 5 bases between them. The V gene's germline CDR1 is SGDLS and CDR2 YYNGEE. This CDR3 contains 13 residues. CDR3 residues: CASSVGQQETQYF. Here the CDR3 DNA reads TGTGCCAGCAGCGTAGGGCAGCAAGAGACCCAGTACTTC.

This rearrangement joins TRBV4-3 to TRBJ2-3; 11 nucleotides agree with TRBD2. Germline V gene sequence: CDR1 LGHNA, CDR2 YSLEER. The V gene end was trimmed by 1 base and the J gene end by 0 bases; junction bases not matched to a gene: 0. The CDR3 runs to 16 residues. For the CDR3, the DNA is TGCGCCAGCAGCCAAGGACTAGCGGGGAGCACAGATACGCAGTATTTT. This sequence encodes CASSQGLAGSTDTQYF.

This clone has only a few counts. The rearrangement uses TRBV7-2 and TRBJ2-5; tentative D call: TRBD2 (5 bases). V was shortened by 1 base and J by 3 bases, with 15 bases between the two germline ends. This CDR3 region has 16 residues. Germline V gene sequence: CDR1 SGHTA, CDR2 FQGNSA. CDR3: CASSLGPRRREETQYF. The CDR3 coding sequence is TGTGCCAGCAGCTTAGGCCCTCGCCGGCGGGAAGAGACCCAGTACTTC.

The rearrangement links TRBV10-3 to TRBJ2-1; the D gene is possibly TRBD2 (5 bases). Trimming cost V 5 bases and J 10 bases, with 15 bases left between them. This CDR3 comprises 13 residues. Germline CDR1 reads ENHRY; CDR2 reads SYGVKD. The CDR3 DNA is TGTGCCATCAGTCGGGGTGACTCAACCGAGCAGTTCTTC. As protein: CAISRGDSTEQFF.

CDR3 region: CASSQGWTDYGYTF. CDR3 nucleotides: TGTGCCAGCAGCCAAGGCTGGACAGACTATGGCTACACCTTC. The J gene is TRBJ1-2, the V gene TRBV3-1 (or the pseudogene TRBV3-2), with D maybe TRBD1 (6 bases). Trimming removed 1 base at V and 3 bases at J, with 9 bases between. From germline, CDR1 is LGHDT and CDR2 YNNKEL (reference sequence). The CDR3 totals 14 residues.